What follows is one T cell receptor beta chain and its context. The same CDR3 arises from other DNA sequences in this sample as well. The CDR3 runs 13 residues. Trimming cost V 0 bases and J 0 bases, with 3 bases left between them. Germline-derived CDR1 and CDR2 are LNHDA and SQIVND (reference sequence). Tens of thousands of T cell genomes (approximately 210 ng DNA) went into each sorted-subset replicate. The assay was immunoSEQ multiplex PCR, and TCRdb's table has in-frame clones only and misses some. The sample has some 600,000 clones; approximately 96% are singletons. The record originates from a study of shared clonotypes between healthy human individuals. Naive CD8 cells lacked CD45RO and underwent positive selection for CCR7, leaving out terminally differentiated effector memory CD45RA+ cells.

The source is a woman aged 25-40 years in good health. The sequencing sample was made of naive CD8+ T cells sorted from blood. This chain links TRBV19 with TRBJ2-7, with D hard to call. The CDR3 DNA sequence: TGTGCCAGTAGTATAGAGGACTCCTACGAGCAGTACTTC. Its protein is CASSIEDSYEQYF.